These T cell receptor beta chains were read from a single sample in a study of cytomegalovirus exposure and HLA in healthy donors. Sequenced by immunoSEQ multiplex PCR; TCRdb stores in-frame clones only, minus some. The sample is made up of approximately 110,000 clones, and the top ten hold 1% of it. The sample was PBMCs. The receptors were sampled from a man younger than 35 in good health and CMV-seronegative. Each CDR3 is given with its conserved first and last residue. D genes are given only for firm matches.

TGCAGCGTCAACCAATGGACAGGGGGCAGTAGCTATGGCTACACCTTC,CSVNQWTGGSSYGYTF,TRBV29-1,TRBJ1-2,TRBD1
TGCGCCAGCAGCCAAGTGACAGTTGATGCCTTGGTGGGCTACACCTTC,CASSQVTVDALVGYTF,TRBV4-1,TRBJ1-2,-
TGTGCCAGCAGTGACAGGGGGTACTATGGCTACACCTTC,CASSDRGYYGYTF,TRBV25-1,TRBJ1-2,TRBD1
TGTGCCAGCAGCCAAGGACTGGTGGAGACCCAGTACTTC,CASSQGLVETQYF,TRBV14,TRBJ2-5,-
TGCGCCAGCAGCCATATGCAAAGTCAGGGGGTCGGTGGCTACACCTTC,CASSHMQSQGVGGYTF,TRBV5-1,TRBJ1-2,TRBD1
TGTGCCAGCAGCTCGACAACCTACGAGCAGTACTTC,CASSSTTYEQYF,TRBV11-3,TRBJ2-7,-
TGTGCCAGCAGCTATGCACAGGGGACCGGGGAGCTGTTTTTT,CASSYAQGTGELFF,TRBV27,TRBJ2-2,TRBD1
TGTGCCAGTTTTAGCGGGAGCAATGAGCAGTTCTTC,CASFSGSNEQFF,TRBV6-6,TRBJ2-1,TRBD2
TGCAGCGCCTCACCCTATGGGAACACTGAAGCTTTCTTT,CSASPYGNTEAFF,TRBV29-1,TRBJ1-1,-
TGTGCCAGTAGTAGGGGACAAGTATACTACGAGCAGTACTTC,CASSRGQVYYEQYF,TRBV19,TRBJ2-7,-
TGTGCCAGTAGTATAGGTCCGCGGGGCTTGTCCTATGAGCAGTTCTTC,CASSIGPRGLSYEQFF,TRBV19,TRBJ2-1,-
TGTGCCAGCAGCGTACAGGGAGTTAGTACCCACGAGCAGTACTTC,CASSVQGVSTHEQYF,TRBV28,TRBJ2-7,-
TGTGCCACCAGCAGAGCTATCTCAGGCTCTGGAAACACCATATATTTT,CATSRAISGSGNTIYF,TRBV15,TRBJ1-3,-
TGTGCCAGCAGCCCCCAGACAGGGTACCCTGAAGCTTTCTTT,CASSPQTGYPEAFF,TRBV7-9,TRBJ1-1,TRBD1
TGTGCCAGCAGGCTCTCGGGACTGAGCTCCTACGAGCAGTACTTC,CASRLSGLSSYEQYF,TRBV7-8,TRBJ2-7,-
TGTGCCAGCAGCTCGGGACAGGGGGAAAAGTACGAGCAGTACTTC,CASSSGQGEKYEQYF,TRBV14,TRBJ2-7,TRBD1
TGCGCCAGCAGCTTTAGGGATCCGGGACAGGAGGAAGGAGGCTACACCTTC,CASSFRDPGQEEGGYTF,TRBV5-1,TRBJ1-2,TRBD1
TGTGCCGGGAGAGGAGAAAAAACTGAAGCTTTCTTT,CAGRGEKTEAFF,TRBV19,TRBJ1-1,-
TGTGCCTGGAACAGTTTGAACACTGAAGCTTTCTTT,CAWNSLNTEAFF,TRBV30,TRBJ1-1,-
TGCGCCAGCAGCCCAGGGGTCCAAGAGACCCAGTACTTC,CASSPGVQETQYF,TRBV5-1,TRBJ2-5,-
TGTGCCAGCAGTTCGCCGCCCGACAGAGACTACGAGCAGTACTTC,CASSSPPDRDYEQYF,TRBV6-5,TRBJ2-7,-
TGTGCCAGCAGTTACCCTCCTAGCGGGAGGGTTACCGAGCAGTACTTC,CASSYPPSGRVTEQYF,TRBV6-6,TRBJ2-7,TRBD2
TGTGCCAGCAGTGAGGGACAGTTCAATCAGCCCCAGCATTTT,CASSEGQFNQPQHF,TRBV6-1,TRBJ1-5,TRBD1
TGCGCCAGCAGCTTGAAGTCAGGGGCACCCCAAGGCTACACCTTC,CASSLKSGAPQGYTF,TRBV5-1,TRBJ1-2,-